This T cell receptor beta chain was identified in a study of T-cell memory formation after mild COVID-19. For the study at large: The two donors had largely donor-specific TCR clusters.

TCRdb used MiXCR to reprocess the 5' RACE reads, holding one entry per CDR3 protein. The sample consists of some 150,000 distinct CDR3 sequences, roughly 13% of them appearing once. This clonotype was seen repeatedly, ten times or more. CDR1 SEHNR and CDR2 FQNEAQ come from the germline V gene (reference sequence). The CDR3 loop spans 15 amino acids. V gave up 6 bases and J gave up 10 bases, with 22 bases separating them. Source material: PBMCs or a T cell subset sorted from them (not recorded which). This TCR derives from an adult woman who had mild COVID-19 (a few samples of this study predate the infection). Cell type and time point are not known. V usage is TRBV7-9 and J usage is TRBJ2-1, with a tentative D call TRBD2 (6 bases). The CDR3 loop reads CASSIVAELILEQFF. For the CDR3, the DNA is TGTGCCAGCAGTATCGTAGCGGAGCTTATTCTAGAGCAGTTCTTC.